This T cell receptor (beta chain) was sequenced for a study of human T cells and chemical hapten exposure. Time point here: patch test 1, 2 weeks after DPC sensitization. Treatment denoted: therapeutic diphenylcyclopropenone sensitization with weekly scalp DPC. Those who donated were patients with alopecia, 18 to 70 years of age, and suitable for DPC. This CDR3 contains 16 residues. The trim removed 4 bases at V and 7 bases at J, leaving 8 bases unmatched. Looked up from germline, CDR1 is KGHDR and CDR2 is SFDVKD. This clonotype occurred a few times. TCRdb called the RACE reads again in MiXCR, with one record for every CDR3 protein. The sample includes 370,000 or so distinct CDR3 sequences, more than 4.5% of them seen just once.

The chain has TRBV24-1 and TRBJ2-2, with 10 positions matching TRBD1. The source material was whole blood, sampled in connection with sensitization to the hapten diphenylcyclopropenone (DPC). The TCR was taken from a woman between 50 and 59 years old with alopecia areata. Some clones in this sample may be carry-over from other donors' samples. CDR3 sequence: CATSDRTGGTGGELFF. The CDR3 nucleotides read TGTGCCACCAGTGACCGGACAGGGGGTACGGGCGGGGAGCTGTTTTTT.